This T cell receptor beta chain appears in the sequencing data of a study of blood T cell repertoires in COVID-19. In the study overall: Some COVID-19 samples were acute and others convalescent; all came from the United States, Italy and Spain. Sources were T cells, B-cell-depleted T cells, or PBMCs; the material itself was cDNA or gDNA.

Categorization into cohorts depended on clinical history that participants reported. In Cohort 3, a recovered donor had either two negative PCRs, clearance, or symptom resolution. This table comes from immunoSEQ multiplex PCR, and its TCRdb copy is limited to in-frame clones, with some not included. The profile shows hundreds of thousands of clones, 86% of them singletons. This TCR was recovered from a woman between 45 and 65 years old who had recovered from COVID-19. Sequenced input: PBMCs or T cells enriched from blood (not recorded which).

CDR3 loop: CASSLVPGSYNEQFF. For the CDR3, the DNA is TGCGCCAGCAGCTTGGTTCCGGGCTCCTACAATGAGCAGTTCTTC. The chain recombines TRBV5-1 with TRBJ2-1, with D uncertain. Trimming left V 0 bases short and J 0 bases short, with 7 bases between. From germline, CDR1 is SGHRS and CDR2 YFSETQ. There are 15 residues in the CDR3.